Detailed here is one T cell receptor beta chain. Antigen specificity is unknown. The record originates from a study of cytomegalovirus exposure and HLA in healthy donors. Study details: Approximately 81% of a few hundred genotyped donors fell in the Caucasian-associated ancestry cluster.

60 Vbeta and 13 Jbeta primers were used in PCR. Profiling relied on immunoSEQ multiplex PCR, and the TCRdb table lists in-frame clones only, not all of them. This listing includes approximately 120,000 clones. The CDR3 sequence is 12 residues long. The germline V and J ends were trimmed by 4 bases and 2 bases, with 8 bases remaining between them. Germline CDR1 and CDR2: GTSNPN and SVGIG (reference sequence). Points from the study as a whole: When a later analysis was performed, an Asian-associated ancestry cluster reportedly had fewer N-insertions than the approximately 700-donor mean. A later analysis found that most CMV-associated TCR beta chains appeared HLA-restricted.

The chain combines TRBV30 with TRBJ1-2; D is unresolved. Material for sequencing was PBMCs. This receptor was taken from a man aged 35 to 55 in good health and CMV-seronegative. CDR3: CAWMAGNYGYTF. As DNA, the CDR3 is TGTGCCTGGATGGCCGGGAACTATGGCTACACCTTC.